This TCR beta chain was retrieved from a study of Ad26.COV2.S vaccination and SARS-CoV-2 variants. Study background: Ad26.COV2.S, an intramuscular injection, was given once or twice 56 days apart. Study-level results: Total T cell responses may have been underestimated by the TCR breadth and depth analyses.

Treatment: around 19 received Ad26.COV2.S at low or high dose, single or two shots; 5 received placebo; per-sample allocation not given. Sample collection was performed on day 63 after the first vaccine or placebo injection. The donor was a Boston adult aged 18-55 years. This vaccine is an Ad26 vector that expresses the Wuhan-strain SARS-CoV-2 spike. This clone was seen only a few times. Its antigen is not known. Assay used: immunoSEQ multiplex PCR; TCRdb lists only in-frame clones, some missing. Here the sample spans approximately 480,000 clones, 70% to 90% being singletons. The CDR3 contains 14 residues. V was clipped by 0 bases and J by 6 bases, with 11 bases between them. Per germline, CDR1 SGHRS and CDR2 YFSETQ.

The sample was peripheral blood, taken in a trial of Ad26.COV2.S vaccine versus placebo. This chain links TRBV5-1 with TRBJ2-3; D gene ambiguous. The TCR sequence derives from a person aged 18-65 years who received the Ad26.COV2.S COVID-19 vaccine or a placebo. CDR3: CASSLGPTSDTQYF. In DNA form, the CDR3 reads TGCGCCAGCAGCTTGGGACCTACGTCCGATACGCAGTATTTT. Together with reference TRBV5-1 and TRBJ2-3, the CDR3 gives the full variable domain: KAGVTQTPRYLIKTRGQQVTLSCSPISGHRSVSWYQQTPGQGLQFLFEYFSETQRNKGNFPGRFSGRQFSNSRSEMNVSTLELGDSALYLCASSLGPTSDTQYFGPGTRLTVL.